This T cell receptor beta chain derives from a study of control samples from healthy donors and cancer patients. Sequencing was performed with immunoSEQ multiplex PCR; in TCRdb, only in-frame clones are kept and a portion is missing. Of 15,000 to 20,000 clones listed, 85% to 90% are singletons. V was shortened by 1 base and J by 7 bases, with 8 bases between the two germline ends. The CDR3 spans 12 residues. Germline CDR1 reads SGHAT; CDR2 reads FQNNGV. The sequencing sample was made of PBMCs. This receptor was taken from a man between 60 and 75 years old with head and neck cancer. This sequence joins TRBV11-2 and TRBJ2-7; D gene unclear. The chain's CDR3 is CASSLVGLEQYF. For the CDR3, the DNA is TGTGCCAGCAGCTTAGTCGGGCTGGAGCAGTACTTC.